This T cell receptor (beta chain) comes out of a study of T cells in Graves' hyperthyroidism and ophthalmopathy. Study outcomes and limitations: Stable hyperthyroidism and ophthalmopathy were separated using 13 V-J signatures. In the blood, most expanded thyroid clonotypes above 0.001 appeared as well.

Worth noting for this clonotype: Its antigen remains unidentified.

Regions amplified from RNA transcripts were the TCR beta CDR3 regions. The TCR CDR3 was amplified in a first-round RT-PCR using the HTBI primer set. One entry per CDR3 protein results from TCRdb running MiXCR on the multiplex PCR reads. In the table there are approximately 600,000 distinct CDR3 sequences, 14% of which are singletons. The V gene lost 4 bases and the J gene lost 6 bases, with 27 bases spanning the gap. Looked up from germline, CDR1 is LGHDT and CDR2 is YNNKEL (reference sequence). CDR3 length: 18 residues. The sequenced sample was blood. The chain uses TRBV3-1 and TRBJ1-1; D is perhaps TRBD1 (5 bases). This sequence was found in a woman between 18 and 29 years old with Graves' ophthalmopathy. The CDR3 region has the DNA TGTGCCAGCAGCCTCTATGGTTCTTCCTTCATGGGGGACCCTGAAGCTTTCTTT. Translating gives CASSLYGSSFMGDPEAFF.